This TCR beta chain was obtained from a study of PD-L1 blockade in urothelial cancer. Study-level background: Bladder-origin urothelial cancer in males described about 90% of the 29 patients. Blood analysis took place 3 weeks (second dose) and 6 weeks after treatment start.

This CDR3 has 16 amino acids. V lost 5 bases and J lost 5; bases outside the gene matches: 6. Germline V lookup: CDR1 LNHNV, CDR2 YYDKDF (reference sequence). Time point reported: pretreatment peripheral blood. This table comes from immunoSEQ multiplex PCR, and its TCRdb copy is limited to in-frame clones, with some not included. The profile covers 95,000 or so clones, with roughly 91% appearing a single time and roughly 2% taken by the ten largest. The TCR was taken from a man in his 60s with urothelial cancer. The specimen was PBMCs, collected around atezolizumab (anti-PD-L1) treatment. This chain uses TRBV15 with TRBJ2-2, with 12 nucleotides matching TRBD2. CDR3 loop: CATSPGLAGLTGELFF. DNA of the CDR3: TGTGCCACCAGCCCCGGACTAGCGGGGCTGACCGGGGAGCTGTTTTTT.